This section outlines one TCR beta chain sequence together with its context. Its antigen has not been determined. No base qualities exist here, and no much larger clone lies one base off it. The roughly 38 donors, aged roughly 6 to 95 years, were systemically healthy Caucasian individuals from Russia. About 10 milliliters of peripheral blood were drawn from each donor into EDTA-treated Vacutainer tubes. Ficoll-Paque density-gradient centrifugation was used to isolate PBMCs, with at least 7 million per sample. Total RNA was extracted from PBMCs with Trizol reagent, with at least 6 micrograms obtained per sample. For every donor, flow cytometry on a PBMC aliquot measured the percentage of naive CD45RAhigh/CD27high T cells. The data stem from a study of blood T cells in healthy people across ages (dated by TCRdb to 2013 to 2016). About the study as a whole: In model experiments, template switching captured about one uniquely barcoded TCR beta cDNA molecule for every two T cells. The donors were divided into four age groups: young (average around 16 years), middle-aged (roughly 40), aged (around 59) and long-lived (82). For two donors (one aged 18 to 30 and one aged 80 or older), the study analyzed two additional independent replicas of 1 million unique cDNA reads from the same blood draw. Age-related changes in TCR beta repertoire diversity were measured in the study by deep sequencing normalized with unique cDNA molecular identifiers.

Library construction relied on 5' RACE. The sample was run on an Illumina HiSeq 2500. A second about 7 to 12 cycle PCR used a sample-barcoded 5' primer and a J-beta primer mix. Each TCR beta cDNA molecule received a unique molecular identifier from a template-switch 5' adaptor carrying 12 random nucleotides. At least 3 million CDR3-containing paired-end reads were obtained from each sample. First-strand cDNA was synthesized from all RNA with the Mint cDNA synthesis kit, primed by a TRBC-specific oligonucleotide. Following uracil-DNA glycosylase treatment, a first 18-cycle PCR with universal primers M1SS and BC2_uni_R was performed on all cDNA. The original methods were these. Normalization of each sample was performed by random selection of 1 million high-quality reads, each carrying a distinct molecular identifier. Instead of being binned into consensus sequences, reads that shared molecular identifiers were thrown out. MiTCR, set to a Q25 quality threshold and the strictest error-elimination algorithm, was used for CDR3 identification, clonotype clustering and error correction. A nonparametric unseen species model with Euler transformation was used to estimate a lower bound on total TCR beta diversity. Starting from the raw public reads, TCRdb applied fastp trimming at Q25, assembled clones with MiXCR and retained in-frame beta chains. Rows with a matching CDR3 protein are joined into one entry that keeps the most common DNA and genes. The V and J calls come from TCRdb's annotation, not from the publication. Present in this sample are around 820,000 distinct CDR3 sequences, roughly 25% of which were seen just once. Of the sample, 3% to 4% falls within the top ten clones.

Study-level results and caveats: Because the CMV infection status of the donors was unknown, age-related changes in expanded clonotypes may potentially have been confounded. Because profiling used bulk unsorted PBMCs, naive and antigen-experienced compartments could not be compared conclusively. As age increased, observed TCR beta diversity per million T cells dropped in a roughly linear way, and a significant reduction was already evident by age about 36. Compared with the aged group, the long-lived group had more naive CD4+ T cells, fewer expanded clones and increased TCR diversity, a pattern suggesting age selection. Observed TCR beta diversity correlated strongly with the percentage of naive T cells measured by flow cytometry. Total diversity estimates from one million sequenced T cells were considered lower bounds and underestimates.

Deletion took 3 bases off V and 0 bases off J, with a span of 10 bases between the germline ends. For CDR1 and CDR2, the germline V gene lists SGDLS and YYNGEE. CDR3 length: 14 amino acids, cysteine to phenylalanine. Here the CDR3 DNA is all that survives: 42 bases in frame from base 1. These data were likewise used in another study, on T cells of mothers and their children. As the second study states: Nine systemically healthy Caucasian individuals, comprising three mothers and their six children, were included as donors. cDNA synthesis used all of the extracted RNA, with roughly 1.6 ug of RNA in each 15 ul reaction. In the second PCR, the M1S primer added sample barcodes and 2-4 random nucleotides. Over 8.5 million TCR beta CDR3 reads were obtained for each mother, and millions of reads were obtained for each child. In both related and unrelated pairs, thymic selection shapes the output of TCR recombination in a similar way, with inherited differences having only a minor effect. Normalized repertoire overlap was always found to be slightly, but never significantly, higher in related mother-child pairs than in unrelated mother-child pairs. No persistent microchimeric T cell clones were found, with a detection sensitivity of 85 to 100 clones per million clonotypes. Deep NGS was used in the study to compare the TCR beta repertoires of mothers and children and to look for features that separate related mother-child pairs from unrelated individuals. Mothers averaged roughly 40 +/- 4 years of age and children averaged about 10 +/- 4 years. After adapters were ligated using NEBNext reagents, the libraries underwent 100+100 nt paired-end sequencing on an Illumina HiSeq 2000. To prevent cross-contamination, the mother and child libraries were prepared one month apart and sequenced in separate runs. Each donor had between about 500,000 and 2,100,000 distinct TCR beta clonotypes identified. Naive TCR beta clonotypes were estimated from low-frequency clonotypes matched to each donor's FACS-determined naive share, without sorting.

This chain joins TRBV9 to TRBJ2-7, with the D segment identity uncertain. The sequencing input was blood. The TCR comes from a boy aged 5-17 years in good health. The CDR3 corresponds to CASSAGRSSYEQYF. The DNA sequence is TGTGCCAGCAGCGCTGGACGGAGCTCCTACGAGCAGTACTTC.